The 30 T cell receptor beta chains given below trace back to one sample, sequenced in a study of vaccination and CD4 T cells after COVID-19. A single record per CDR3 protein comes from TCRdb applying MiXCR to the PCR reads. The sample consists of about 20,000 distinct CDR3 sequences, less than 70% of them appearing once. The input for sequencing was CD4+ T cells from blood, taken after SARS-CoV-2 vaccination. Receptors were obtained from a human donor who had recovered from COVID-19.

In this sample, this clonotype turned up a few times. CDR3 region: CASSETYEQYF. The CDR3 DNA follows: TGTGCCAGCAGTGAAACCTACGAGCAGTACTTC. This chain links TRBV21-1 with TRBJ2-7. TRBV21-1 is shown as a pseudogene. The CDR3 has 11 amino acids.

The CDR3 DNA reads TGTGCCAGCAGTTACCCCGGGAATGAGCAGTTCTTC. Amino acid sequence: CASSYPGNEQFF. V usage is TRBV6-5 and J usage is TRBJ2-1; no clear D gene. The CDR3 has 12 residues. V was trimmed by 2 bases and J by 7 bases, leaving 6 bases between them. Germline-derived CDR1 and CDR2 are MNHEY and SVGAGI.

The chain combines TRBV7-9 with TRBJ2-3; no reliable D call. Germline V lookup: CDR1 SEHNR, CDR2 FQNEAQ (reference sequence). The CDR3 length is 14 residues. V was pared by 1 base and J by 2 bases, with 7 bases between. CDR3 DNA sequence: TGTGCCAGCAGCTTAGGGATTCCCACAGATACGCAGTATTTT. Encoded protein: CASSLGIPTDTQYF.

The chain carries TRBV27 and TRBJ1-2, with D hard to call. Germline V gives CDR1 MNHEY, CDR2 SMNVEV (reference sequence). V was trimmed by 1 base and J by 2 bases, leaving 5 bases between them. The CDR3 is made up of 13 amino acids. CDR3 DNA: TGTGCCAGCAGTTTATGGGGAAACTATGGCTACACCTTC. Protein product: CASSLWGNYGYTF.

V gene TRBV6-2 or TRBV6-3 combines with J gene TRBJ2-1, with D possibly being TRBD1 (6 bases). The germline V gene encodes CDR1 MNHEY and CDR2 SVGEGT. Deletions cut 6 bases from V and 6 bases from J, with 21 bases between. The CDR3 totals 16 residues. The DNA of the CDR3 is TGTGCCAGCAGGCCCCACAGGGCCGACCACACCAATGAGCAGTTCTTC. Its protein is CASRPHRADHTNEQFF.

There are a few counts of this clonotype. The J gene is TRBJ2-4, the V gene TRBV20-1, with a weak D call TRBD2 (6 bases). The CDR3 loop spans 14 amino acids. Trimming took off 1 base at V and 4 bases at J, with 11 bases between the two ends. The germline gives CDR1 DFQATT, CDR2 SNEGSKA (reference sequence). The CDR3 region has the DNA TGCAGTGCTAGAGGTCGGAGCGGGAAAAACATTCAGTACTTC. This sequence encodes CSARGRSGKNIQYF.

The chain has TRBV7-2 and TRBJ2-5; perhaps D is TRBD1 or TRBD2 (6 bases each). This CDR3 is built from 16 residues. V lost 6 bases, J lost 5 bases, and 22 bases lay in between. Per germline, CDR1 SGHTA and CDR2 FQGNSA. The CDR3 nucleotides read TGTGCCAGCAGAAATAGGCTAGGGGGGAGCCGGGAGACCCAGTACTTC. Protein product: CASRNRLGGSRETQYF.

CDR3 protein: CASSSGQGLSYEQYF. DNA for the CDR3: TGTGCCAGCAGCTCCGGACAGGGGTTATCCTACGAGCAGTACTTC. The rearrangement uses TRBV7-9 and TRBJ2-7; 9 bases map to TRBD1. Germline loops: CDR1 SEHNR, CDR2 FQNEAQ (reference sequence). Trimming took 4 bases from V and 1 from J; bases not matched to a gene: 5. The CDR3 spans 15 residues.

The chain combines TRBV20-1 with TRBJ1-1, with TRBD1 matching over 8 bases. CDR3 length: 18 amino acids. The V and J ends lost 0 bases and 0 bases, in that order; junction bases with no gene match: 12. Germline lookup yields CDR1 DFQATT and CDR2 SNEGSKA (reference sequence). The CDR3 loop reads CSARDQLRTGLMNTEAFF. Written as DNA, the CDR3 is TGCAGTGCTAGAGATCAGCTTCGGACAGGGCTCATGAACACTGAAGCTTTCTTT.

This rearrangement joins TRBV20-1 to TRBJ1-1; D is perhaps TRBD1 (5 bases). Germline assignment: CDR1 DFQATT and CDR2 SNEGSKA (reference sequence). CDR3 length: 13 residues. Trimming pared 3 bases from V and 1 base from J, leaving 9 bases between. CDR3 protein: CSARGGANTEAFF. The CDR3 DNA follows: TGCAGTGCTAGGGGGGGTGCGAACACTGAAGCTTTCTTT.

There are a few counts of this clonotype. The V call is TRBV28, the J call TRBJ1-4; TRBD1 matches 9 bases. CDR1 is MDHEN, CDR2 SYDVKM, per germline. V lost 5 bases and J lost 8; bases outside the gene matches: 9. The CDR3 loop spans 15 amino acids. CDR3 sequence: CASSPMTGGEEKLFF. The CDR3 region has the DNA TGTGCCAGCAGTCCTATGACAGGGGGAGAGGAAAAACTGTTTTTT. The variable domain in full, with the rest retrieved from reference TRBV28 and TRBJ1-4, is DVKVTQSSRYLVKRTGEKVFLECVQDMDHENMFWYRQDPGLGLRLIYFSYDVKMKEKGDIPEGYSVSREKKERFSLILESASTNQTSMYLCASSPMTGGEEKLFFGSGTQLSVL.

The rearrangement links TRBV7-9 to TRBJ2-3; 8 bases fit TRBD2. The CDR3 has 15 amino acids. Trimming took 2 bases from V and 7 from J; bases not matched to a gene: 8. Germline CDR1 SEHNR, CDR2 FQNEAQ (reference sequence). The CDR3 nucleotides read TGTGCCAGCAGCTTATGGAGCGGGAGTTTAAATACGCAGTATTTT. Protein: CASSLWSGSLNTQYF.

This clonotype has more than one count but fewer than ten. The chain combines TRBV7-9 with TRBJ1-4; 8 positions agree with TRBD1. CDR1 SEHNR and CDR2 FQNEAQ come from the germline V gene (reference sequence). This CDR3 has 14 residues. J was trimmed by 8 bases and V by 4 bases; bases with no gene match: 6. The CDR3 bases are TGTGCCAGCAGCTCCGGGACAGGAGTGGAAAAACTGTTTTTT. It specifies CASSSGTGVEKLFF. The whole variable domain, remainder taken from reference TRBV7-9 and TRBJ1-4, is DTGVSQNPRHKITKRGQNVTFRCDPISEHNRLYWYRQTLGQGPEFLTYFQNEAQLEKSRLLSDRFSAERPKGSFSTLEIQRTEQGDSAMYLCASSSGTGVEKLFFGSGTQLSVL.

The V and J genes are TRBV6-5 and TRBJ2-1; 10 positions agree with TRBD1. The CDR3 contains 14 residues. The germline gives CDR1 MNHEY, CDR2 SVGAGI. V gave up 2 bases and J gave up 9 bases; unmatched junction bases: 4. The CDR3 region is CASSYGTGDVEQFF. The CDR3 region has the DNA TGTGCCAGCAGTTACGGGACAGGGGACGTTGAGCAGTTCTTC.

This clonotype was detected only a few times. The rearrangement joins TRBV20-1 to TRBJ2-7; D not certain. The CDR3 has 14 amino acids. Trimming shortened V by 1 base and J by 2 bases, and 12 bases separated the two germline ends. CDR1 DFQATT and CDR2 SNEGSKA come from the germline V gene (reference sequence). CDR3 sequence: CSARGNSQPYEQYF. CDR3 DNA: TGCAGTGCTAGAGGTAATAGCCAGCCCTACGAGCAGTACTTC.

The chain uses TRBV4-1 and TRBJ2-2, with D uncertain. This CDR3 has 16 amino acids. V was shortened by 0 bases and J by 6 bases, with 14 bases between the two germline ends. In germline, CDR1 is MGHRA, CDR2 YSYEKL. CDR3 in DNA: TGCGCCAGCAGCCAAGATCGCGCAGCTGGGGCCGGGGAGCTGTTTTTT. Translating gives CASSQDRAAGAGELFF.

This clonotype was observed a single time. CDR3 amino acids: CASSWDRDSNQPQHF. CDR3 DNA sequence: TGTGCCAGCAGCTGGGACAGGGATAGCAATCAGCCCCAGCATTTT. The J gene is TRBJ1-5, the V gene TRBV7-2, with 9 bases fitting TRBD1. Looked up from germline, CDR1 is SGHTA and CDR2 is FQGNSA. J gave up 0 bases and V 4 bases, and 1 base lay outside the gene matches. This CDR3 has 15 residues.

The V and J genes are TRBV6-2 or TRBV6-3 and TRBJ2-7, with TRBD2 matching over 15 bases. The CDR3 length is 18 residues. Trimming at V came to 0 bases and at J to 3 bases, leaving 6 bases not matched to a gene. CDR1 is MNHEY and CDR2 is SVGEGT in the germline V gene. The CDR3: CASSYSGTSGRYGYEQYF. DNA for the CDR3: TGTGCCAGCAGTTACTCCGGGACTAGCGGGAGGTACGGCTACGAGCAGTACTTC.

This chain joins TRBV4-2 and TRBJ2-2; 11 bases are shared with TRBD2. CDR1 is LGHNA, CDR2 YNFKEQ, per germline. CDR3 length: 18 amino acids. Trimming cost V 0 bases and J 0 bases; bases outside gene matches: 3. The CDR3 protein is CASSQDGTSGANTGELFF. For the CDR3, the DNA is TGTGCCAGCAGCCAAGACGGGACTAGCGGAGCGAACACCGGGGAGCTGTTTTTT.

A few counts support this clonotype. J is TRBJ1-1 and V is TRBV19; D remains unclear. This CDR3 region has 15 residues. V was cut by 10 bases and J by 1 base, with 19 bases left in between. Germline V CDR1 and CDR2: LNHDA, SQIVND (reference sequence). CDR3 DNA sequence: TGTGCCACTCGAATCCGACCGAGCGGGAACACTGAAGCTTTCTTT. Translation: CATRIRPSGNTEAFF.

V and J are TRBV12-3 or TRBV12-4 and TRBJ1-1; D gene uncertain. V was clipped by 6 bases and J by 0 bases, with 11 bases between them. This CDR3 is 14 amino acids long. CDR3 in amino acids: CASSFQVLNTEAFF. The CDR3 nucleotides are TGTGCCAGCAGCTTCCAGGTTCTGAACACTGAAGCTTTCTTT.

This CDR3 is CASSRTLDGYTF. The CDR3 DNA reads as TGCGCCAGCAGCCGGACCCTGGATGGCTACACCTTC. The gene calls are TRBV5-1 and TRBJ1-2, with D unclear. Germline CDR1 is SGHRS and CDR2 is YFSETQ. V lost 4 bases, J lost 6 bases, and 10 bases lay in between. This CDR3 is built from 12 residues.

This clonotype was counted a few times. The chain carries TRBV6-1 and TRBJ2-5, with no clear D. This CDR3 region has 11 residues. V was trimmed by 6 bases and J by 4 bases, leaving 6 bases between them. In germline, CDR1 is MNHNS, CDR2 SASEGT. The chain's CDR3 is CASRERETQYF. Here the CDR3 DNA reads TGTGCCAGCAGGGAGAGAGAGACCCAGTACTTC.

The chain combines TRBV20-1 with TRBJ2-7; D is possibly TRBD2 (5 bases). Germline CDR1 and CDR2: DFQATT and SNEGSKA (reference sequence). The CDR3 length is 16 residues. Trimming pared 3 bases from V and 0 bases from J, leaving 18 bases between. CDR3 loop: CSASRPGPRGSYEQYF. CDR3 coding DNA: TGCAGTGCTAGTCGACCGGGCCCACGGGGCTCCTACGAGCAGTACTTC.

The rearrangement joins TRBV15 to TRBJ2-7; D gene unclear. V gave up 0 bases and J gave up 0 bases, with 18 bases separating them. Germline lookup yields CDR1 LNHNV and CDR2 YYDKDF (reference sequence). The CDR3 spans 18 residues. The CDR3: CATSRDRIVGGLSYEQYF. In DNA form, the CDR3 reads TGTGCCACCAGCAGAGATCGGATCGTAGGCGGCCTCTCCTACGAGCAGTACTTC.

This chain connects TRBV29-1 to TRBJ2-6; 8 bases match TRBD1. The V gene end was trimmed by 6 bases and the J gene end by 2 bases; junction bases not matched to a gene: 9. There are 16 residues in the CDR3. Germline CDR1 SQVTM, CDR2 ANQGSEA. CDR3 sequence reads: CSVVAGGSPGANVLTF. The CDR3, as DNA: TGCAGCGTCGTCGCAGGGGGCTCACCTGGGGCCAACGTCCTGACTTTC.

This chain joins TRBV18 and TRBJ1-3; TRBD1 agrees at 9 bases. Germline values: CDR1 KGHSH, CDR2 LQKENI. The CDR3 extends over 18 amino acids. With V trimmed by 1 base and J by 1 base, 8 bases remained unmatched. Here the CDR3 reads CASSPRIVGQGSGNTIYF. The CDR3 DNA reads as TGTGCCAGCTCACCACGTATTGTGGGACAGGGTTCTGGAAACACCATATATTTT.

The chain uses TRBV20-1 and TRBJ2-7; 9 bases map to TRBD2. CDR3 size: 15 residues. Trimming removed 1 base from V and 7 bases from J; junction bases left unmatched: 11. Germline V lookup: CDR1 DFQATT, CDR2 SNEGSKA (reference sequence). Written as DNA, the CDR3 is TGCAGTGCTAGAGGATTCCCAGGACTAGCGACAGAGCAGTACTTC. Amino acid sequence: CSARGFPGLATEQYF.

V usage is TRBV21-1 and J usage is TRBJ2-7; the D call in the table, TRBD2, was not verified against the DNA. TRBV21-1 is flagged as a pseudogene. The CDR3 runs 19 residues. The CDR3 spells CASTTNGGEGFWGSYEQYF. The CDR3 DNA follows: TGTGCCAGCACCACCAATGGGGGGGAGGGTTTCTGGGGGTCCTACGAGCAGTACTTC.

The rearrangement joins TRBV27 to TRBJ2-1; D may be TRBD2 (6 bases). Germline-derived CDR1 and CDR2 are MNHEY and SMNVEV (reference sequence). CDR3 length: 14 amino acids. V was clipped by 1 base and J by 4 bases, with 8 bases between them. This CDR3 is CASSLFGGYNEQFF. In nucleotides, the CDR3 is TGTGCCAGCAGTTTATTTGGGGGGTACAATGAGCAGTTCTTC.